These 21 T cell receptor gamma chains were sequenced from one sample in a study of gamma delta lymphoproliferative disorders and STAT genes. TCRdb called clones anew from the multiplex PCR reads with CATT. The sample includes 1,500 to 2,500 gamma-chain clones, 6% to 7.5% of them seen just once. Sequencing used genomic DNA taken from PBMCs of patients and controls. The sample comprised blood. These receptors were collected from a human donor with gamma-delta T-cell large granular lymphocyte leukemia.

This clone is termed medium-sized (0.01 to 0.1%). Other DNA sequences within the sample encode an identical CDR3. The rearrangement links TRGV9 to TRGJ1 or TRGJ2. TCRdb carries no J gene annotation; the J gene was assigned here by matching the DNA with germline. V gave up 0 bases and J gave up 7 bases; unmatched junction bases: 3. The CDR3 has 12 amino acids. CDR1 is GITISATS, CDR2 ISYDGTV, per germline (reference sequence). Here the CDR3 reads CALWEVRYKKLF. The CDR3 DNA follows: TGTGCCTTGTGGGAGGTGCGCTATAAGAAACTCTTT.

By its share, this clone is medium-sized. DNA of the CDR3: TGTGCTGCGTGGGATTGGCAGAAACTCTTT. This translates into CAAWDWQKLF. The V gene is TRGV10, the J gene TRGJ1 or TRGJ2. No J gene is reported in TCRdb; it was inferred here by comparing the DNA with germline. TRGV10 is given ORF status, its function remaining uncertain. The CDR3 is 10 amino acids. Trimming at V came to 8 bases and at J to 11 bases, leaving 7 bases not matched to a gene.

By share, this clone ranks as medium-sized. The CDR3 region is CAAWDQATGWFKIF. The CDR3 DNA follows: TGTGCTGCGTGGGATCAGGCCACTGGTTGGTTCAAGATATTT. V gene TRGV10 combines with J gene TRGJP1. No J segment appears in TCRdb, so it was assigned here by matching the sequence to germline. TRGV10 is classed as an ORF, of uncertain function. With V trimmed by 8 bases and J by 3 bases, 7 bases remained unmatched. The CDR3 sequence is 14 residues long.

This clone is medium-sized within its sample. Other DNA sequences within the sample encode an identical CDR3. The CDR3 sequence is CATWDRPYKKLF. CDR3 nucleotides: TGTGCCACCTGGGACAGGCCCTATAAGAAACTCTTT. This chain joins TRGV3 and TRGJ1 or TRGJ2. The J gene is absent in TCRdb and was assigned here via DNA matching to germline. The trim removed 0 bases at V and 7 bases at J, leaving 3 bases unmatched. There are 12 residues in the CDR3. Germline V lookup: CDR1 VTNTFY, CDR2 YDVSTARD (reference sequence).

The chain uses TRGV2 and TRGJ1 or TRGJ2. TCRdb supplies no J gene; here it was assigned by aligning the nucleotide sequence to germline. The ends lost 9 bases at V and 6 bases at J; junction bases unmatched: 5. The CDR3 has 10 residues. Germline V gene lookup returns CDR1 EGSNGY and CDR2 YDSYNSKV. The CDR3 region has the DNA TGTGCCACCCCCAGTTATAAGAAACTCTTT. Amino acid sequence: CATPSYKKLF.

The gene calls are TRGV2 and TRGJP. No J gene is reported in TCRdb; it was inferred here by comparing the DNA with germline. The ends lost 0 bases at V and 17 bases at J; junction bases unmatched: 16. Germline assignment: CDR1 EGSNGY and CDR2 YDSYNSKV. The CDR3 has 17 amino acids. As DNA, the CDR3 is TGTGCCACCTGGGACGGGAATGGGAGAGTTGGGCAAAAAATCAAGGTATTT. Amino acid sequence: CATWDGNGRVGQKIKVF.

This clone is medium-sized (0.01 to 0.1%). No DNA is shown, since the ends of the CDR3 on it are uncertain; the CDR3 is the one TCRdb lists. CDR3 region: CTTVPAGLDLPYYKKLF. The V gene corresponds to TRGV11; no J gene was called. TRGV11 has ORF status, its function being uncertain. The CDR3 totals 17 residues, both ends included.

Ten or more counts support this clone. This chain links TRGV5P with TRGJ1 or TRGJ2. Here the J gene came from matching the DNA to germline, since TCRdb omits it. TRGV5P is labeled a pseudogene. The CDR3 has 14 residues. The CDR3 coding sequence is TGTGCCACCTGGGGCAGCGTGAATTATTATAAGAAACTCTTT. It yields the protein CATWGSVNYYKKLF.

As concerns this clone: A far larger clone differs by one base, so this is likely a read error. Distinct nucleotide sequences in the sample also encode this CDR3. J is TRGJ1 or TRGJ2 and V is TRGV10. The J gene was not available in TCRdb and was assigned here by matching the DNA to germline segments. TRGV10 is an ORF, and what it does is uncertain. The CDR3 contains 12 residues. The CDR3 loop is CAAWESYYKKLF. CDR3 DNA: TGTGCCGCGTGGGAAAGTTATTATAAGAAACTCTTT.

By sample fraction, this clone is medium-sized (0.01 to 0.1%). The J gene is TRGJ1 or TRGJ2, the V gene TRGV3. The J gene, absent from TCRdb, was called here by matching the DNA to germline. With 5 bases clipped from V and 3 bases from J, the junction kept 4 bases outside the gene matches. The CDR3 spans 12 residues. Germline CDR1 and CDR2: VTNTFY and YDVSTARD (reference sequence). DNA for the CDR3: TGTGCCACCTGGGCCTTTTATTATAAGAAACTCTTT. Translated: CATWAFYYKKLF.

By share, this clone counts as medium-sized. The rearrangement joins TRGV10 to TRGJ1 or TRGJ2. No J gene is reported in TCRdb; it was inferred here by comparing the DNA with germline. TRGV10 is recorded as an ORF, its role being uncertain. The CDR3 has 14 amino acids. Germline trimming cut 11 bases from V and 8 bases from J; bases unmatched to any gene: 19. The CDR3 sequence is CAARYWDAGDKKLF. The CDR3 DNA follows: TGTGCTGCGCGTTATTGGGACGCGGGGGATAAGAAACTCTTT.

The count of this clone is one. The J gene is TRGJ1 or TRGJ2; the V gene was not called. The CDR3 is made up of 9 amino acids. The CDR3 DNA is TGTGCCCTACGCCCTAAGAAACTCTTT. Its translation: CALRPKKLF.

In regard to this clone: It is unclear where the CDR3 begins or ends on the DNA, so no DNA is shown, and the CDR3 is as TCRdb lists it. V gene assignment gives TRGV11, but the J gene was left uncalled. TRGV11 belongs to the ORF category, with a function that is uncertain. Termini included, the CDR3 measures 16 amino acids. The CDR3 sequence: CTTVPAGLLIATKKLF.

This clone ranks as medium-sized. This sequence joins TRGV2 and TRGJ1 or TRGJ2. The J gene comes from matching the DNA to germline here; TCRdb lacks it. Looked up from germline, CDR1 is EGSNGY and CDR2 is YDSYNSKV. This CDR3 spans 15 amino acids. After removal of 0 bases from V and 12 bases from J, the junction contained 17 bases not matched to a gene. In DNA form, the CDR3 reads TGTGCCACCTGGGACGGGCCGGATGAACTTTTTGTGAAACTCTTT. Protein sequence: CATWDGPDELFVKLF.

By sample fraction, this clone is medium-sized. This chain uses TRGV8 with TRGJ1 or TRGJ2. No J gene is reported in TCRdb; it was inferred here by comparing the DNA with germline. Germline CDR1 and CDR2: VENAVY and YDSYNSRV. V lost 0 bases, J lost 4 bases, and 6 bases stayed unmatched. The CDR3 runs to 14 residues. The CDR3 sequence is CATWDRSSYYKKLF. As DNA, the CDR3 is TGTGCCACCTGGGATAGGTCGTCCTATTATAAGAAACTCTTT.

In its sample, this clone is medium-sized. The chain uses TRGV8 and TRGJ1 or TRGJ2. Here the J gene was assigned by germline matching of the DNA, as TCRdb has none. Germline V gives CDR1 VENAVY, CDR2 YDSYNSRV. J gave up 2 bases and V 4 bases, and 2 bases lay outside the gene matches. The CDR3 extends over 12 amino acids. DNA for the CDR3: TGTGCCACCTGGGACCATTATTATAAGAAACTCTTT. Translated: CATWDHYYKKLF.

This clone was seen at least ten times. V gene TRGV9 combines with J gene TRGJ1 or TRGJ2. No J gene is reported in TCRdb; it was inferred here by comparing the DNA with germline. Looked up from germline, CDR1 is GITISATS and CDR2 is ISYDGTV (reference sequence). This CDR3 contains 13 residues. With 4 bases clipped from V and 6 bases from J, the junction kept 9 bases outside the gene matches. The CDR3 is CALWDLTCYKKLF. The CDR3 nucleotides read TGTGCCTTGTGGGATCTAACGTGTTATAAGAAACTCTTT.

Within the sample, this clone is medium-sized. Additional DNA sequences in this sample encode the identical CDR3. The rearrangement links TRGV2 to TRGJ1 or TRGJ2. The J gene was missing in TCRdb and was found by matching the end of the DNA to germline. This CDR3 region has 12 residues. The junction had 3 bases not matched to a gene; V was cut back by 0 bases and J by 7 bases. Per germline, CDR1 EGSNGY and CDR2 YDSYNSKV. CDR3 sequence (DNA): TGTGCCACCTGGGACGGGCGCTATAAGAAACTCTTT. It codes for CATWDGRYKKLF.

The chain links TRGV10 to TRGJ1 or TRGJ2. Germline matching of the DNA provided the J gene here, since TCRdb leaves it blank. TRGV10 is identified as an open reading frame with a role that is uncertain. Trimming removed 8 bases from V and 11 bases from J; junction bases left unmatched: 7. This CDR3 region has 10 residues. The CDR3: CAAWDDEKLF. The CDR3 nucleotides are TGTGCTGCGTGGGATGACGAGAAACTCTTT.

This clone is categorized as medium-sized. The V gene is TRGV9, the J gene TRGJP2. TCRdb gives no J gene; it was assigned here by matching the DNA to germline. CDR1 is GITISATS and CDR2 is ISYDGTV in the germline V gene (reference sequence). The CDR3 length is 13 residues. Trimming at V came to 2 bases and at J to 3 bases, leaving 0 bases not matched to a gene. This chain's CDR3 is CALWEGSDWIKTF. The CDR3 coding sequence is TGTGCCTTGTGGGAGGGTAGTGATTGGATCAAGACGTTT.

By frequency in the sample, this clone is medium-sized. The V gene is TRGV2, the J gene TRGJP2. No J gene was available from TCRdb, and it was assigned here by a germline match of the DNA. The CDR3 totals 12 residues. The V gene end was trimmed by 3 bases and the J gene end by 12 bases; junction bases not matched to a gene: 7. The germline V gene has CDR1 EGSNGY and CDR2 YDSYNSKV. CDR3: CATWDRAGIKTF. The CDR3 nucleotides are TGTGCCACCTGGGACCGGGCGGGGATCAAGACGTTT.